This T cell receptor beta chain was identified during a study of T cell changes during pregnancy in multiple sclerosis. Clones were read by immunoSEQ multiplex PCR, and TCRdb kept only the in-frame ones, dropping some. The repertoire holds around 67,000 clones, with over 80% as singletons. This CDR3 region has 11 residues. In germline, CDR1 is SQVTM, CDR2 ANQGSEA. The origin of this receptor is a female donor with multiple sclerosis, enrolled in a pregnancy study. The sequences come from peripheral blood, collected in the first trimester of pregnancy. The chain is built from TRBV29-1 and TRBJ2-1; 7 bases align to TRBD2. The CDR3 region has the DNA TGCAGGGTCCTAGCGGAGGGGTGGCAGTTCTTC. Residues: CRVLAEGWQFF.